One sample yielded the 13 T cell receptor beta chains listed below, sequenced in a study of graft-versus-host responses after intestinal transplantation. These receptors have no identified antigens. Data came from immunoSEQ multiplex PCR; TCRdb stores just in-frame clones and leaves some out. This table holds some 110,000 clones, over 75% found once. Sequencing was performed on unstimulated CD4+ T cells sorted from spleen or lymph node cells, taken before intestinal transplant. The receptors derive from a human donor who received an intestinal transplant.

This clone has only a few counts. The gene calls are TRBV30 and TRBJ2-5; the D gene is possibly TRBD2 (7 bases). CDR1 and CDR2 (germline): GTSNPN, SVGIG (reference sequence). The CDR3 spans 13 residues. V was trimmed by 7 bases and J by 5 bases, leaving 17 bases between them. The CDR3 reads CAFLGGALETQYF. The CDR3 DNA is TGTGCCTTTCTAGGGGGGGCCCTGGAGACCCAGTACTTC.

The chain has TRBV10-3 and TRBJ1-1, with D perhaps matching TRBD1 (6 bases). The V gene lost 0 bases and the J gene lost 1 base, with 9 bases spanning the gap. This CDR3 has 15 residues. Germline V gives CDR1 ENHRY, CDR2 SYGVKD. For the CDR3, the DNA is TGTGCCATCAGTGAGTCCGGGGGGCAGAACACTGAAGCTTTCTTT. Its translation: CAISESGGQNTEAFF.

The genes are TRBV4-3 and TRBJ2-7; a possible D gene is TRBD1 (6 bases). Germline CDR1 LGHNA, CDR2 YSLEER. V lost 3 bases and J lost 2, with 14 bases in between. This CDR3 contains 15 residues. CDR3 sequence: CASSQWAGQPYEQYF. The CDR3 DNA is TGCGCCAGCAGCCAGTGGGCCGGACAGCCCTACGAGCAGTACTTC.

The rearrangement links TRBV9 to TRBJ2-3, with D perhaps TRBD1 (5 bases). V was shortened by 2 bases and J by 4 bases, with 11 bases between the two germline ends. CDR1 and CDR2 from the germline V gene are SGDLS and YYNGEE. The CDR3 has 14 amino acids. CDR3 loop: CASSVRYRPDTQYF. The CDR3 region has the DNA TGTGCCAGCAGCGTCAGATACAGGCCAGATACGCAGTATTTT.

The chain couples TRBV9 to TRBJ2-2; 12 bases agree with TRBD2. This CDR3 region has 18 residues. V gave up 0 bases and J gave up 4 bases; unmatched junction bases: 7. CDR1 SGDLS and CDR2 YYNGEE come from the germline V gene. The CDR3 loop is CASSVAASGRGGTGELFF. The CDR3 nucleotides read TGTGCCAGCAGCGTAGCGGCTAGCGGGAGGGGGGGCACCGGGGAGCTGTTTTTT.

The chain joins TRBV29-1 to TRBJ2-5; D remains unclear. The V and J ends lost 3 bases and 7 bases respectively, with 15 bases between them. Germline CDR1 reads SQVTM; CDR2 reads ANQGSEA. The CDR3 is 13 amino acids. The CDR3 loop reads CSVDSSSRLTQYF. Written as DNA, the CDR3 is TGCAGCGTTGATTCGTCGTCACGGTTGACCCAGTACTTC.

The chain couples TRBV28 to TRBJ2-7; 9 positions match TRBD1. Germline V gene data show CDR1 as MDHEN and CDR2 as SYDVKM. CDR3 length equals 16 residues. V lost 1 base, J lost 6 bases, and 10 bases stayed unmatched. CDR3 residues: CASSLSFRGQGFEQYF. CDR3 nucleotides: TGTGCCAGCAGTTTATCTTTTAGGGGACAGGGTTTCGAGCAGTACTTC.

The CDR3 DNA reads as TGTGCCAGCAGTCGAGGAGGTAACAATGAGCAGTTCTTC. Its translation is CASSRGGNNEQFF. The rearrangement joins TRBV6-5 to TRBJ2-1; weak D call: TRBD2 (5 bases). Germline-derived CDR1 and CDR2 are MNHEY and SVGAGI. The CDR3 loop spans 13 amino acids. The V end was cut by 5 bases, the J end by 5 bases, with 10 bases between.

This chain joins TRBV29-1 and TRBJ1-3; TRBD1 is a possible D gene (6 bases). The V gene lost 5 bases and the J gene lost 4 bases, with 12 bases spanning the gap. Germline V lookup: CDR1 SQVTM, CDR2 ANQGSEA. This CDR3 region has 13 residues. CDR3 in DNA: TGCAGCGTTCCAGGGGCTTCAGGAAACACCATATATTTT. This gives the protein CSVPGASGNTIYF. Based on the CDR3 plus reference TRBV29-1 and TRBJ1-3, the full variable domain is SAVISQKPSRDICQRGTSLTIQCQVDSQVTMMFWYRQQPGQSLTLIATANQGSEATYESGFVIDKFPISRPNLTFSTLTVSNMSPEDSSIYLCSVPGASGNTIYFGEGSWLTVV.

The gene calls are TRBV19 and TRBJ1-5, with D possibly TRBD1 on 6 matching bases. The CDR3 consists of 14 residues. Trimming removed 5 bases from V and 3 bases from J, with 11 bases in between. Looked up from germline, CDR1 is LNHDA and CDR2 is SQIVND (reference sequence). This CDR3 reads CASSYGQINQPQHF. In DNA form, the CDR3 reads TGTGCCAGTAGTTATGGACAGATCAATCAGCCCCAGCATTTT.

The chain combines TRBV19 with TRBJ1-5, with 7 bases aligning to TRBD1. The CDR3 contains 15 residues. V was pared by 3 bases and J by 1 base, with 3 bases of the junction left unmatched. Germline-derived CDR1 and CDR2 are LNHDA and SQIVND (reference sequence). The CDR3 DNA reads as TGTGCCAGTAGTATGTTAGGGGGCAGCAATCAGCCCCAGCATTTT. Amino acid sequence: CASSMLGGSNQPQHF.

V usage is TRBV20-1 and J usage is TRBJ2-5, with a possible D match to TRBD2 (5 bases). The J call may be in error: the DNA end matches TRBJ2-7 better. Germline CDR1 is DFQATT and CDR2 is SNEGSKA (reference sequence). The CDR3 spans 11 residues. CDR3 in amino acids: CSARRVYEQYF. The CDR3 DNA reads as TGCAGTGCTAGGCGGGTCTACGAGCAGTACTTC.

This chain uses TRBV19 with TRBJ2-5; the match to TRBD2 covers 12 bases. The end of the DNA fits TRBJ2-7 better, so the J call may be wrong. CDR1 LNHDA and CDR2 SQIVND come from the germline V gene (reference sequence). This CDR3 is built from 16 residues. The CDR3 nucleotides are TGTGCCAGTAGTACCTCCCGGACTAGCGGGGCCTACGAGCAGTACTTC. This sequence encodes CASSTSRTSGAYEQYF.